The TCR beta chain under discussion was sequenced for a study of shared clonotypes between healthy human individuals. There are 16 residues in the CDR3. Germline V lookup: CDR1 SGHRS, CDR2 YFSETQ. V gave up 4 bases and J gave up 1 base; unmatched junction bases: 7. Assay: immunoSEQ multiplex PCR; the TCRdb copy retains only in-frame clones and omits some. This table has 2,500,000 or so clones, about 90% appearing once. Input material: naive CD4+ T cells from PBMCs. Subset specified: CD45RA+ positively selected. This clonotype originated in a man aged 18-30 years in good health. Some clones in this sample may be carry-over from other donors' samples. The rearrangement uses TRBV5-1 and TRBJ2-7, with 11 bases fitting TRBD2. The CDR3 sequence: CASSIQTSGGSYEQYF. Here the CDR3 DNA reads TGCGCCAGCAGCATCCAAACTAGCGGGGGTTCCTACGAGCAGTACTTC.